This TCR beta chain was recorded in a study of control samples from healthy donors and cancer patients. Clones were read by immunoSEQ multiplex PCR, and TCRdb kept only the in-frame ones, dropping some. The sample includes approximately 100,000 clones, roughly 91% seen only once; the top ten take 7.8%. From germline, CDR1 is SGHVS and CDR2 FNYEAQ. V dropped 5 bases and J dropped 2 bases, with 9 bases sitting between them. The CDR3 spans 13 residues. The clonotype originates from a man in his thirties or forties in good health. The chain employs TRBV7-6 and TRBJ1-1; no reliable D call. The sequencing sample was made of blood. CDR3 region: CASSLSRNTEAFF. In DNA form, the CDR3 reads TGTGCCAGCAGCCTAAGCCGTAACACTGAAGCTTTCTTT.